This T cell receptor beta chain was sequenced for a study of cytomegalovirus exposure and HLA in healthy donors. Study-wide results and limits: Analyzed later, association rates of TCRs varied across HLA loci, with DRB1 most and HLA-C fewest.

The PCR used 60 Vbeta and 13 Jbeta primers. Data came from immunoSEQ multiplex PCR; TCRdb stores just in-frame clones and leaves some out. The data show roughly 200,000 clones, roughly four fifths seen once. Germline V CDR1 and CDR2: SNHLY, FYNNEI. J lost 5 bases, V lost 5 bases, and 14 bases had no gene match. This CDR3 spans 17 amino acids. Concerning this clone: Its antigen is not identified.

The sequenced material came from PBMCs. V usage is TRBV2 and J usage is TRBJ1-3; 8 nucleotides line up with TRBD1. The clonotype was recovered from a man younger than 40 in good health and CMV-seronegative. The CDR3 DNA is TGTGCCAGCAGTAGGCTGGGACAGGTCAATTTTCGAAACACCATATATTTT. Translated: CASSRLGQVNFRNTIYF.